This T cell receptor (beta chain) was documented in a study of cytomegalovirus exposure and HLA in healthy donors. Use of 60 Vbeta and 13 Jbeta primers characterized the PCR. Sequencing was performed with immunoSEQ multiplex PCR; in TCRdb, only in-frame clones are kept and a portion is missing. The sample contains 130,000 to 150,000 clones, about 78% of which appear only once. Participants comprised healthy donors of bone marrow. Points from the study as a whole: Cytomegalovirus status, reportedly, was diagnosed with high specificity and sensitivity by the classifier. For most TCR sequences rarity was the rule, although some public TCRs occurred in many donors. Presence/absence comparisons presumed near-even sequencing depth among donors.

This clone has just one count. The target antigen is unknown. The germline V and J ends were trimmed by 2 bases and 4 bases, with 18 bases remaining between them. The CDR3 loop spans 16 amino acids. Germline loops: CDR1 MNHEY, CDR2 SMNVEV (reference sequence). The rearrangement uses TRBV27 and TRBJ2-7, with D possibly being TRBD1 (5 bases). The source of this sequence is a man aged 18 to 30 in good health and CMV-seronegative. The material sequenced was PBMCs. This chain's CDR3 is CASSLRVTDPRYEQYF. CDR3 DNA: TGTGCCAGCAGTTTAAGGGTGACAGATCCCCGGTACGAGCAGTACTTC.